The 32 T cell receptor beta chains listed next were all sequenced from one sample in a study of beta chain features in type 1 diabetes (dated by TCRdb to the late 2010s). Libraries came from the immunoSEQ multiplex PCR assay. The entire isolated RNA was reverse transcribed using the High Capacity cDNA Reverse Transcription Kit, and thus expressed TCRB transcripts were sequenced. As stored in TCRdb, this immuneACCESS dataset retains in-frame rearrangements with V and J assigned. A fraction of the clones does not appear; measured against another copy, unresolved V genes explain less than half of the discrepancy, and the remainder lacks a known reason. The sample table contains some 240,000 clones; only one count was recorded for under 20% of them. The top ten constitute 0.07% to 0.095% of the sample. For these TCRs, the target antigens are not known. Here is what the overall study found, with its caveats: In all four CD4+ subsets, TCRB CDR3 length was moderately but significantly shorter in type 1 diabetes patients.

The sample consisted of naive CD4+ T cells from blood. The cell subset or site label here, explained by the study, means: true naive CD4+ T cells. The receptor source for this set is a man aged 25-45 years with type 1 diabetes.

This clone came up a few times. The chain employs TRBV29-1 and TRBJ2-7, with D possibly TRBD1 on 5 matching bases. The length of the CDR3 is 15 residues. Trimming removed 5 bases from V and 2 bases from J, with 19 bases in between. Germline CDR1 SQVTM, CDR2 ANQGSEA. For the CDR3, the DNA is TGCAGCGTTCGAACAGACAATAAGGGGACCTACGAGCAGTACTTC. Translating gives CSVRTDNKGTYEQYF.

This clone has more than one count but fewer than ten. This chain connects TRBV6-6 to TRBJ1-5; D remains unclear. CDR3 size: 16 residues. Looked up from germline, CDR1 is MNHNY and CDR2 is SVGAGI (reference sequence). V was pared by 6 bases and J by 7 bases, with 22 bases between. In nucleotides, the CDR3 is TGTGCCAGCAGGCGAACGACCTCCGGAGAGGCGCAGCCCCAGCATTTT. This codes for CASRRTTSGEAQPQHF.

This clone has a handful of counts. The chain recombines TRBV2 with TRBJ1-5; a weak D match, TRBD1 (5 bases). This CDR3 has 16 amino acids. V was cut by 8 bases and J by 3 bases, with 20 bases left in between. CDR1 is SNHLY, CDR2 FYNNEI, per germline. CDR3 in DNA: TGTGCCAGCGGGTCAAGGGACCTGATGGCCAATCAGCCCCAGCATTTT. It specifies CASGSRDLMANQPQHF.

The chain links TRBV7-9 to TRBJ1-3; 7 nucleotides agree with TRBD1. The germline CDR1 and CDR2 sequences are SEHNR and FQNEAQ (reference sequence). J lost 4 bases, V lost 1 base, and 4 bases had no gene match. This CDR3 region has 15 residues. As DNA, the CDR3 is TGTGCCAGCAGCTTAGGACAGGGTGCCGGAAACACCATATATTTT. Its translation is CASSLGQGAGNTIYF. Supplemented by reference TRBV7-9 and TRBJ1-3, the full variable domain reads DTGVSQNPRHKITKRGQNVTFRCDPISEHNRLYWYRQTLGQGPEFLTYFQNEAQLEKSRLLSDRFSAERPKGSFSTLEIQRTEQGDSAMYLCASSLGQGAGNTIYFGEGSWLTVV.

The sample holds a few counts of this clone. The chain recombines TRBV30 with TRBJ1-1; tentatively, D is TRBD1 (6 bases). From germline, CDR1 is GTSNPN and CDR2 SVGIG (reference sequence). The V end was cut by 2 bases, the J end by 4 bases, with 11 bases between. The CDR3 has 13 residues. The CDR3 DNA reads as TGTGCCTGGAGTAAGGGGGGGAGCACTGAAGCTTTCTTT. Its translation: CAWSKGGSTEAFF.

The chain is built from TRBV7-3 and TRBJ2-3; D may be TRBD2 (5 bases). CDR1 SGHTA and CDR2 FQGTGA come from the germline V gene. Between the trimmed V and J ends, which lost 5 bases and 4 bases, there was a span of 16 bases. CDR3 length: 15 residues. The CDR3 loop reads CASSPGGRAADTQYF. CDR3 bases: TGTGCCAGCAGCCCCGGCGGGCGGGCTGCAGATACGCAGTATTTT. Looking up the rest from reference TRBV7-3 and TRBJ2-3 gives the full variable domain: GAGVSQTPSNKVTEKGKYVELRCDPISGHTALYWYRQSLGQGPEFLIYFQGTGAADDSGLPNDRFFAVRPEGSVSTLKIQRTERGDSAVYLCASSPGGRAADTQYFGPGTRLTVL.

This clone was seen a few times. The chain uses TRBV5-1 and TRBJ2-5, with 8 bases aligning to TRBD2. This CDR3 contains 15 residues. Trimming at V came to 2 bases and at J to 4 bases, leaving 7 bases not matched to a gene. Per germline, CDR1 SGHRS and CDR2 YFSETQ. CDR3 DNA sequence: TGCGCCAGCAGCTTTGACGGGACTAGAGGAGAGACCCAGTACTTC. It translates to CASSFDGTRGETQYF.

This chain joins TRBV5-4 and TRBJ2-7, with 9 bases aligning to TRBD1. After removal of 4 bases from V and 4 bases from J, the junction contained 9 bases not matched to a gene. This CDR3 is built from 15 residues. Germline CDR1 reads SGHNT; CDR2 reads YYREEE (reference sequence). CDR3 amino acids: CASSARDRASYEQYF. The CDR3 DNA sequence: TGTGCCAGCAGCGCCCGGGACAGGGCCTCTTACGAGCAGTACTTC. Supplemented by reference TRBV5-4 and TRBJ2-7, the full variable domain reads ETGVTQSPTHLIKTRGQQVTLRCSSQSGHNTVSWYQQALGQGPQFIFQYYREEENGRGNFPPRFSGLQFPNYSSELNVNALELDDSALYLCASSARDRASYEQYFGPGTRLTVT.

This rearrangement joins TRBV27 to TRBJ1-4; D gene ambiguous. Germline CDR1 MNHEY, CDR2 SMNVEV (reference sequence). Trimming pared 5 bases from V and 2 bases from J, leaving 9 bases between. The CDR3 contains 14 residues. The CDR3 DNA reads as TGTGCCAGCAGTCCTCGGGTGACTAATGAAAAACTGTTTTTT. It translates to CASSPRVTNEKLFF.

This clone has only a few counts. V usage is TRBV4-3 and J usage is TRBJ1-2; D is perhaps TRBD1 (5 bases). V lost 0 bases and J 3 bases, leaving 11 bases between the germline ends. This CDR3 spans 15 amino acids. Germline CDR1 reads LGHNA; CDR2 reads YSLEER. The CDR3 region is CASSQDPTEDYGYTF. Here the CDR3 DNA reads TGCGCCAGCAGCCAAGACCCGACAGAGGACTATGGCTACACCTTC.

This clone was recorded a few times. The chain is built from TRBV29-1 and TRBJ2-5, with 9 bases that match TRBD1. CDR1 and CDR2 from the germline V gene are SQVTM and ANQGSEA. The ends lost 8 bases at V and 5 bases at J; junction bases unmatched: 9. CDR3 length: 13 residues. For the CDR3, the DNA is TGCAGCTCTGGGACAGGGCGTGGGGAGACCCAGTACTTC. This encodes CSSGTGRGETQYF.

This clone was observed a handful of times. The chain combines TRBV7-9 with TRBJ2-7; no clear D gene. Germline CDR1 SEHNR, CDR2 FQNEAQ (reference sequence). The CDR3 spans 14 residues. V lost 2 bases, J lost 2 bases, and 10 bases lay in between. CDR3 sequence reads: CASSLSGRTYEQYF. CDR3 DNA sequence: TGTGCCAGCAGCTTATCCGGTAGGACCTACGAGCAGTACTTC.

The chain joins TRBV29-1 to TRBJ1-1; D is undetermined. The CDR3 is 12 amino acids. Germline CDR1 SQVTM, CDR2 ANQGSEA. Trimming shortened V by 4 bases and J by 8 bases, and 14 bases separated the two germline ends. DNA of the CDR3: TGCAGCGTTGCCCGCGAGGGAGCAGAAGCTTTCTTT. Its protein is CSVAREGAEAFF.

This sequence joins TRBV18 and TRBJ2-5; D gene uncertain. The CDR3 consists of 11 residues. Trimming took off 2 bases at V and 5 bases at J, with 3 bases between the two ends. Germline V gives CDR1 KGHSH, CDR2 LQKENI. In DNA, the CDR3 is TGTGCCAGCTCACCATCCGAGACCCAGTACTTC. As protein: CASSPSETQYF.

This clone was counted only a few times. The V and J genes are TRBV5-1 and TRBJ2-1, with TRBD1 matching over 7 bases. The germline V gene has CDR1 SGHRS and CDR2 YFSETQ. With V trimmed by 4 bases and J by 3 bases, 7 bases remained unmatched. The CDR3 length is 15 residues. For the CDR3, the DNA is TGCGCCAGCAGCGCGGCCGGGGACAGCTACAATGAGCAGTTCTTC. Translating gives CASSAAGDSYNEQFF.

There are a few counts of this clone. This CDR3 reads CASSEYTDEQYF. The CDR3 region has the DNA TGTGCCAGCAGTGAATATACGGATGAGCAGTACTTC. V gene TRBV25-1 combines with J gene TRBJ2-7, with D uncertain. The CDR3 loop spans 12 amino acids. The V and J ends lost 0 bases and 7 bases respectively, with 7 bases between them. Germline-derived CDR1 and CDR2 are MGHDK and SYGVNS.

The gene calls are TRBV15 and TRBJ1-5; no firm D call. This CDR3 comprises 14 residues. Germline CDR1 LNHNV, CDR2 YYDKDF (reference sequence). Between the trimmed V and J ends, which lost 0 bases and 9 bases, there was a span of 12 bases. The CDR3 DNA reads as TGTGCCACCAGCAGAGATAAAGTGTTGCGGCCCCAGCATTTT. It encodes CATSRDKVLRPQHF.

The V call is TRBV30, the J call TRBJ1-5, with a possible D match to TRBD1 (6 bases). The CDR3 is 13 residues long. CDR1 GTSNPN and CDR2 SVGIG come from the germline V gene (reference sequence). Trimming took 4 bases from V and 6 from J, leaving 13 bases between them. The CDR3 sequence: CAWTLGGGQPQHF. The DNA of the CDR3 is TGTGCCTGGACATTGGGGGGCGGTCAGCCCCAGCATTTT. Drawing the rest from reference TRBV30 and TRBJ1-5, the complete variable domain is SQTIHQWPATLVQPVGSPLSLECTVEGTSNPNLYWYRQAAGRGLQLLFYSVGIGQISSEVPQNLSASRPQDRQFILSSKKLLLSDSGFYLCAWTLGGGQPQHFGDGTRLSIL.

The chain carries TRBV29-1 and TRBJ1-2; D call uncertain. V was trimmed by 6 bases and J by 0 bases, leaving 11 bases between them. Per germline, CDR1 SQVTM and CDR2 ANQGSEA. This CDR3 spans 13 amino acids. CDR3: CSVGMSANYGYTF. The CDR3 DNA reads TGCAGCGTGGGGATGTCAGCTAACTATGGCTACACCTTC.

This chain links TRBV6-6 with TRBJ2-7; D possibly corresponds to TRBD1 (6 bases). V was cut by 2 bases and J by 6 bases, with 17 bases left in between. This CDR3 contains 15 residues. CDR1 MNHNY and CDR2 SVGAGI come from the germline V gene (reference sequence). The chain's CDR3 is CASSYAGQGMSEQYF. For the CDR3, the DNA is TGTGCCAGCAGTTACGCTGGGCAGGGGATGAGCGAGCAGTACTTC.

This chain joins TRBV14 and TRBJ2-7; D ambiguous. The CDR3 consists of 13 residues. Per the germline V gene, CDR1 is SGHDN and CDR2 is FVKESK. Trimming left V 4 bases short and J 0 bases short, with 7 bases between. The CDR3 here is CASSRRGSYEQYF. CDR3 bases: TGTGCCAGCAGCCGTCGAGGCTCCTACGAGCAGTACTTC.

This clone was seen a single time. V usage is TRBV25-1 and J usage is TRBJ2-4; either TRBD1 or TRBD2 may supply D (5 bases each). Trimming removed 3 bases from V and 0 bases from J, with 9 bases in between. The length of the CDR3 is 15 residues. Germline loops: CDR1 MGHDK, CDR2 SYGVNS. The CDR3 DNA sequence: TGTGCCAGCAGTGACACGGGACCAGCCAAAAACATTCAGTACTTC. This sequence encodes CASSDTGPAKNIQYF.

This clone was observed a handful of times. The chain uses TRBV28 and TRBJ2-3, with 7 bases matching TRBD2. V lost 8 bases, J lost 2 bases, and 7 bases stayed unmatched. Germline V gene sequence: CDR1 MDHEN, CDR2 SYDVKM. The CDR3 has 14 residues. CDR3 DNA sequence: TGTGCCAGCCGAGCGGGATATTCCACAGATACGCAGTATTTT. It translates to CASRAGYSTDTQYF.

This sequence joins TRBV27 and TRBJ2-7; TRBD1 might be the D (5 bases). The CDR3 is made up of 13 amino acids. The germline V and J ends were trimmed by 5 bases and 0 bases, with 8 bases remaining between them. Germline V gene data show CDR1 as MNHEY and CDR2 as SMNVEV (reference sequence). This CDR3 is CASSRQISYEQYF. DNA of the CDR3: TGTGCCAGCAGTCGACAGATCTCCTACGAGCAGTACTTC.

This clone was observed a few times. The gene calls are TRBV7-2 and TRBJ2-7; TRBD1 is a possible D gene (5 bases). Germline V CDR1 and CDR2: SGHTA, FQGNSA. The CDR3 sequence is 13 residues long. The ends were cut back, 6 bases at V and 3 bases at J, with 12 bases in the middle. CDR3 amino acids: CASRPDSFYEQYF. The DNA of the CDR3 is TGTGCCAGCAGGCCCGACAGTTTCTACGAGCAGTACTTC.

This clone has only a few counts. V gene TRBV30 combines with J gene TRBJ2-7, with no clear D. The V end was cut by 2 bases, the J end by 0 bases, with 8 bases between. The germline V gene encodes CDR1 GTSNPN and CDR2 SVGIG (reference sequence). This CDR3 contains 13 residues. CDR3 DNA: TGTGCCTGGAGTCCCGCTTACTCCTACGAGCAGTACTTC. Translation: CAWSPAYSYEQYF.

This clone showed up just a few times. The sample has other DNA sequences that encode this CDR3 too. The chain employs TRBV25-1 and TRBJ2-1; D is perhaps TRBD1 or TRBD2 (5 bases each). There are 13 residues in the CDR3. The V end lost 4 bases, the J end lost 7 bases, and 11 bases lay between the germline ends. Germline-derived CDR1 and CDR2 are MGHDK and SYGVNS. The CDR3 loop is CASSGGTGNEQFF. The CDR3 nucleotides read TGTGCCAGCAGTGGGGGGACGGGGAATGAGCAGTTCTTC. Using reference TRBV25-1 and TRBJ2-1 for the parts outside the CDR3, the full variable domain is EADIYQTPRYLVIGTGKKITLECSQTMGHDKMYWYQQDPGMELHLIHYSYGVNSTEKGDLSSESTVSRIRTEHFPLTLESARPSHTSQYLCASSGGTGNEQFFGPGTRLTVL.

This clone has just a few counts. The chain uses TRBV21-1 and TRBJ2-1; the table's D call TRBD2 went unverified against the DNA. TRBV21-1 is termed a pseudogene. The CDR3 has 18 amino acids. CDR3 sequence reads: CASSKGRTSGREEGEQFF. DNA for the CDR3: TGTGCCAGCAGCAAAGGAAGGACTAGCGGGAGGGAAGAGGGTGAGCAGTTCTTC.

This clone came up a few times. The V gene is TRBV29-1, the J gene TRBJ2-1, with 8 positions matching TRBD1. From germline, CDR1 is SQVTM and CDR2 ANQGSEA. This CDR3 spans 12 amino acids. The V and J ends lost 7 bases and 6 bases, in that order; junction bases with no gene match: 5. The CDR3 is CSARQGSNEQFF. CDR3 bases: TGCAGCGCGAGACAGGGGAGCAATGAGCAGTTCTTC.

The chain combines TRBV25-1 with TRBJ2-5; 10 bases match TRBD2. CDR1 and CDR2 (germline): MGHDK, SYGVNS. This CDR3 comprises 14 residues. The ends lost 8 bases at V and 5 bases at J; junction bases unmatched: 8. The CDR3 loop is CASYSSGSGETQYF. The DNA of the CDR3 is TGTGCCAGCTATTCTAGCGGGAGCGGGGAGACCCAGTACTTC.

This sequence joins TRBV29-1 and TRBJ2-3; no clear D gene. V gave up 2 bases and J gave up 0 bases, with 9 bases separating them. The CDR3 contains 14 residues. Germline assignment: CDR1 SQVTM and CDR2 ANQGSEA. DNA for the CDR3: TGCAGCGTTGAACACGGAGTTAGCACAGATACGCAGTATTTT. Translating it yields CSVEHGVSTDTQYF.

This clone was recorded a few times. V and J are TRBV9 and TRBJ2-3, with D tentatively TRBD1 or TRBD2 (5 bases each). The CDR3 is 16 amino acids. V lost 3 bases to trimming and J lost 2 bases, with 16 bases between them. CDR1 and CDR2 from the germline V gene are SGDLS and YYNGEE. The chain's CDR3 is CASSAGTSAYTDTQYF. As DNA, the CDR3 is TGTGCCAGCAGCGCAGGGACGTCCGCTTACACAGATACGCAGTATTTT.